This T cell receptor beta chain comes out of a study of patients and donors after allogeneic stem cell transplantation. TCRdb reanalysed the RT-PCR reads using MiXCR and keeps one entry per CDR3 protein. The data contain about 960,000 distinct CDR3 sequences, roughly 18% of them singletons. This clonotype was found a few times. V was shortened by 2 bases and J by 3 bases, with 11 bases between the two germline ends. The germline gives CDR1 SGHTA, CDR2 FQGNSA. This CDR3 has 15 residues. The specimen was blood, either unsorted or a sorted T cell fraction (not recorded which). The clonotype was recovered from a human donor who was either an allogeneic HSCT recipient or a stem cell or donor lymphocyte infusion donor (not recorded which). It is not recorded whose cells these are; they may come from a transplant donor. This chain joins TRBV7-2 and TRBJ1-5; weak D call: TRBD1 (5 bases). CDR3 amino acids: CASSLRGMNNQPQHF. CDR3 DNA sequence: TGTGCCAGCAGCTTAAGGGGAATGAACAATCAGCCCCAGCATTTT.